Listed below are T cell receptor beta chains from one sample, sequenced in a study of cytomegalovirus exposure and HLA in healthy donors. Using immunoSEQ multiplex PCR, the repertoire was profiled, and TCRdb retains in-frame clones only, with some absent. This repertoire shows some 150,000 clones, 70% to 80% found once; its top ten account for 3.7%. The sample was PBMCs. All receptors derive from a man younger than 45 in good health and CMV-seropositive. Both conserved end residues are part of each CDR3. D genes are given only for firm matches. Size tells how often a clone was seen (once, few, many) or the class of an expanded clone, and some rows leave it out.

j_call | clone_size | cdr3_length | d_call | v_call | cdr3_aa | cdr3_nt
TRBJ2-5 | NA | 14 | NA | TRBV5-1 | CASSTGQAQETQYF | TGCGCCAGCAGCACAGGACAAGCCCAAGAGACCCAGTACTTC
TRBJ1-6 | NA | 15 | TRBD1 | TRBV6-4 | CASKIQGTYNSPLHF | TGTGCCAGCAAGATACAGGGGACCTATAATTCACCCCTCCACTTT
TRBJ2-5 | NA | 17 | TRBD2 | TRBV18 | CASSPRVRAGAQETQYF | TGTGCCAGCTCACCACGTGTGCGAGCGGGGGCACAAGAGACCCAGTACTTC
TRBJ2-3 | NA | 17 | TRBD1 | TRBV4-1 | CASSQDEQGGSTDTQYF | TGCGCCAGCAGCCAAGATGAACAGGGGGGCAGCACAGATACGCAGTATTTT
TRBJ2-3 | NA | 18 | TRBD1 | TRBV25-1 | CASSERVETGTHADTQYF | TGTGCCAGCAGTGAAAGGGTCGAGACAGGGACGCACGCAGATACGCAGTATTTT
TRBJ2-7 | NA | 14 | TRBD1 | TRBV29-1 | CSVEQGALSGEQYF | TGCAGCGTTGAACAGGGGGCGTTGTCTGGCGAGCAGTACTTC
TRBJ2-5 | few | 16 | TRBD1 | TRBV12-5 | CASGLVLGTGVETQYF | TGTGCTAGTGGTTTGGTGTTAGGGACAGGGGTAGAGACCCAGTACTTC
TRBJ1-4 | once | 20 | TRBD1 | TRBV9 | CASSVDPGQGRGSTNEKLFF | TGTGCCAGCAGCGTAGACCCCGGACAGGGTAGGGGTTCAACTAATGAAAAACTGTTTTTT
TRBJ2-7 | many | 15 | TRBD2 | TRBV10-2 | CASSEEVAGSYEQYF | TGCGCCAGCAGTGAGGAGGTAGCGGGCTCCTACGAGCAGTACTTC
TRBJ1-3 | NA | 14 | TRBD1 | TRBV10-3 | CAVLTGESGNTIYF | TGTGCCGTTTTAACAGGGGAGTCTGGAAACACCATATATTTT
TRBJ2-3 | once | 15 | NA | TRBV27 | CASSLRRGGTDTQYF | TGTGCCAGCAGTTTAAGGCGGGGCGGCACAGATACGCAGTATTTT
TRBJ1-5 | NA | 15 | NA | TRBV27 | CASSRTGGAYQPQHF | TGTGCCAGCAGTCGCACGGGGGGCGCTTATCAGCCCCAGCATTTT
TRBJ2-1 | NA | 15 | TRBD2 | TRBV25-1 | CASSEYRGGAHEQFF | TGTGCCAGCAGTGAATACCGCGGGGGGGCCCATGAGCAGTTCTTC
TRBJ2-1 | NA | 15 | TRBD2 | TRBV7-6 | CASSLSAGAQNEQFF | TGTGCCAGCAGCCTCTCAGCGGGGGCCCAAAATGAGCAGTTCTTC
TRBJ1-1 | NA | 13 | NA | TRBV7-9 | CASSLTGNTEAFF | TGTGCCAGCAGCTTAACTGGGAACACTGAAGCTTTCTTT
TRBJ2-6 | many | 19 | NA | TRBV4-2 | CASSQVWFGGSSGANVLTF | TGTGCCAGCAGCCAAGTCTGGTTCGGCGGAAGCTCTGGGGCCAACGTCCTGACTTTC
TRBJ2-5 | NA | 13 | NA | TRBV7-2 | CASSLAFRETQYF | TGTGCCAGCAGCTTAGCGTTCCGGGAGACCCAGTACTTC
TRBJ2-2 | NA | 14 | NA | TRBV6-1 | CASSLTPTTGELFF | TGTGCCAGCAGCCTGACACCTACCACCGGGGAGCTGTTTTTT
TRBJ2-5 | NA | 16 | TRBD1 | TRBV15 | CATSRALPGQGETQYF | TGTGCCACCAGCAGAGCCTTACCCGGACAGGGAGAGACCCAGTACTTC
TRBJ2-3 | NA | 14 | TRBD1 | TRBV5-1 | CASSLQGNPDTQYF | TGCGCCAGCAGCTTACAGGGGAACCCAGATACGCAGTATTTT
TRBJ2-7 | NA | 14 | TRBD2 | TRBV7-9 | CASSLRGEGNEQYF | TGTGCCAGCAGCTTACGGGGGGAAGGGAACGAGCAGTACTTC
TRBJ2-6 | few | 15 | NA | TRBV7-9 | CASSLTASGANVLTF | TGTGCCAGCAGTCTTACAGCCTCCGGGGCCAACGTCCTGACTTTC
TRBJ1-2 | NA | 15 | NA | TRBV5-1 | CASSLRSGISNGYTF | TGCGCCAGCAGCTTGAGGTCAGGGATCTCTAATGGCTACACCTTC
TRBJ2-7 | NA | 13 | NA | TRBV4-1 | CASSQVGGPEQYF | TGCGCCAGCAGCCAAGTAGGTGGGCCCGAGCAGTACTTC
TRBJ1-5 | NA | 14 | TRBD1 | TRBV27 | CASTRTGGGQPQHF | TGTGCCAGCACCAGGACAGGGGGAGGGCAGCCCCAGCATTTT
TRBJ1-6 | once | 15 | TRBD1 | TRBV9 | CASSVSETGNSPLHF | TGTGCCAGCAGCGTATCCGAGACAGGGAATTCACCCCTCCACTTT
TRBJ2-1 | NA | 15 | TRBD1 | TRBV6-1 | CASTVTGGVRNEQFF | TGTGCCAGCACCGTGACAGGGGGCGTCAGGAATGAGCAGTTCTTC